This T cell receptor (beta chain) came from a study of T cell repertoires in cytomegalovirus infection. One entry per CDR3 protein, called by TCRdb with MiXCR from the reads. The sample includes some 46,000 distinct CDR3 sequences, about 19% of them seen just once. Relative to its sample, this clonotype is medium-sized (0.01 to 0.1%). Its antigen is unidentified. The CDR3 spans 15 residues. Trimming at V came to 3 bases and at J to 9 bases, leaving 9 bases not matched to a gene. The sample was CD8+ T cells from cultured PBMCs, taken from culture after CMV antigen stimulation. The rearrangement joins TRBV12-3 or TRBV12-4 to TRBJ2-1, with 9 bases that match TRBD2. The sequence was obtained from a human donor in good health (CMV status not recorded). Some clones in this sample may be carry-over from other donors' samples. DNA of the CDR3: TGTGCCAGCAGTTTGTCTTGGCGGGGGGGCCTTGAGCAGTTCTTC. Its protein product is CASSLSWRGGLEQFF.